The T cell receptor beta chain described here comes from a study of immune evolution from preneoplasia to lung adenocarcinoma. The sample holds one count of this clone. The antigen remains undetermined. Clones were read by immunoSEQ multiplex PCR, and TCRdb kept only the in-frame ones, dropping some. The sample lists a few thousand clones, roughly four fifths occurring once. The study, taken as a whole, reports: KRAS-mutant nodules had the highest T cell clonality. Later-stage lesions appeared to have more T cells, more diversity, less clonality.

CDR3 length: 15 residues. Unmatched junction bases numbered 4, after V lost 3 bases and J lost 2 bases. CDR1 is SEHNR, CDR2 FQNEAQ, per germline (reference sequence). This sequence was found in a person aged 55-80 years with lung adenocarcinoma. The chain recombines TRBV7-9 with TRBJ2-7; 10 bases agree with TRBD2. Sequenced material: FFPE minimally invasive lung adenocarcinoma tissue. The CDR3 loop reads CASSLGLAGAYEQYF. DNA for the CDR3: TGTGCCAGCAGCTTGGGCCTAGCGGGGGCCTACGAGCAGTACTTC.